Shown below are 11 T cell receptor beta chains from a single sample sequenced in a study of blood T cell repertoires in COVID-19. Repertoires were generated with immunoSEQ multiplex PCR, while TCRdb's copy carries only in-frame clones and drops some. The sample holds 55,000 to 70,000 clones; 91% are singletons and the top ten take more than 5.5%. Input material: peripheral blood. These receptors all stem from a middle-aged man with COVID-19, enrolled during active disease.

A remark on this clone: An end of the junction does not agree with germline; a read error may underlie this. CDR3 sequence: CASSTGLAGGLGAVF. The CDR3 DNA follows: TGTGCCAGCAGCACCGGACTAGCGGGGGGTCTGGGGGCAGTCTTC. V is TRBV11-2 and J is TRBJ2-1; 14 bases are shared with TRBD2. Germline V gene lookup returns CDR1 SGHAT and CDR2 FQNNGV. The CDR3 sequence is 15 residues long.

The J gene is TRBJ2-1, the V gene TRBV27, with 8 positions matching TRBD1. The CDR3 spans 15 residues. Germline CDR1 MNHEY, CDR2 SMNVEV (reference sequence). V shed 5 bases and J 6 bases; nucleotides not matched to a gene: 9. As DNA, the CDR3 is TGTGCCAGCAGTCCCCTCATCGGACAGGGCAATGAGCAGTTCTTC. This encodes CASSPLIGQGNEQFF.

The chain is built from TRBV11-1 and TRBJ2-5; tentative D call: TRBD2 (6 bases). V was shortened by 3 bases and J by 3 bases, with 8 bases between the two germline ends. This CDR3 comprises 13 residues. Per germline, CDR1 SGHAT and CDR2 FQDESV (reference sequence). The CDR3 region is CASSFSGEETQYF. As DNA, the CDR3 is TGTGCCAGCAGCTTTTCGGGGGAAGAGACCCAGTACTTC.

The chain recombines TRBV6-6 with TRBJ2-7; D is perhaps TRBD1 (5 bases). Trimming took 2 bases from V and 2 from J, leaving 13 bases between them. There are 15 residues in the CDR3. In germline, CDR1 is MNHNY, CDR2 SVGAGI (reference sequence). The CDR3 bases are TGTGCCAGCAGTTACACTGACAGCTCGACCTACGAGCAGTACTTC. This sequence encodes CASSYTDSSTYEQYF.

The sample holds a few counts of this clone. The chain recombines TRBV28 with TRBJ1-5; no firm D call. CDR1 is MDHEN and CDR2 is SYDVKM in the germline V gene. V was cut by 8 bases and J by 6 bases, with 17 bases left in between. The CDR3 extends over 14 amino acids. The CDR3 region has the DNA TGTGCCAGCGCCACGCCTACTGGTGGTCAGCCCCAGCATTTT. Translating it yields CASATPTGGQPQHF.

The chain carries TRBV25-1 and TRBJ2-7, with D maybe TRBD2 (7 bases). This CDR3 spans 15 amino acids. Germline V gene lookup returns CDR1 MGHDK and CDR2 SYGVNS. Trimming stripped 5 bases from V and 4 bases from J, with 18 bases between. CDR3: CASSPPGGPGYEQYF. CDR3 coding DNA: TGTGCCAGCAGTCCTCCCGGGGGGCCGGGGTACGAGCAGTACTTC.

This CDR3 reads CASSSRDSGTEAFF. The CDR3 DNA follows: TGTGCCAGCAGCTCTCGGGACAGCGGCACTGAAGCTTTCTTT. V usage is TRBV11-2 and J usage is TRBJ1-1; 7 bases agree with TRBD1. J lost 4 bases, V lost 4 bases, and 6 bases had no gene match. The germline V gene has CDR1 SGHAT and CDR2 FQNNGV. This CDR3 is 14 amino acids long.

The J gene is TRBJ2-1, the V gene TRBV7-9; TRBD2 matches 9 bases. Trimming took 2 bases from V and 6 from J; bases not matched to a gene: 2. The length of the CDR3 is 14 residues. CDR1 and CDR2 (germline): SEHNR, FQNEAQ (reference sequence). CDR3 bases: TGTGCCAGCAGCTTATTGGGACTAGCCAATGAGCAGTTCTTC. This translates into CASSLLGLANEQFF.

The rearrangement joins TRBV30 to TRBJ2-5, with 9 nucleotides matching TRBD2. The junction had 5 bases not matched to a gene; V was cut back by 2 bases and J by 1 base. CDR3 length equals 15 residues. Germline V CDR1 and CDR2: GTSNPN, SVGIG (reference sequence). The CDR3 nucleotides read TGTGCCTGGAGTCGAGGCGGGGGGGGCCAAGAGACCCAGTACTTC. Residues: CAWSRGGGGQETQYF.

Here the CDR3 reads CAWSVQRPGLAIQTQYF. CDR3 in DNA: TGTGCCTGGAGTGTACAGAGGCCGGGACTAGCGATTCAGACCCAGTACTTC. The rearrangement joins TRBV30 to TRBJ2-5, with TRBD2 identical over 10 bases. The CDR3 has 17 amino acids. Trimming cost V 0 bases and J 6 bases; bases outside gene matches: 13. Germline V gene sequence: CDR1 GTSNPN, CDR2 SVGIG (reference sequence).

The rearrangement joins TRBV14 to TRBJ1-3, with D uncertain. From germline, CDR1 is SGHDN and CDR2 FVKESK. Trimming removed 4 bases at V and 0 bases at J, with 16 bases between. The CDR3 loop spans 17 amino acids. DNA for the CDR3: TGTGCCAGCAGCCCTCTTGAAAGACTGATCTCTGGAAACACCATATATTTT. This sequence encodes CASSPLERLISGNTIYF.